The 16 T cell receptor beta chains below come from one sample, sequenced in a study of T-cell reconstitution after alpha-beta-depleted transplantation in children. A TCRbeta library incorporating unique molecular identifiers was prepared. MiXCR, run by TCRdb on the PCR reads, gives a single entry per CDR3 protein. The sample lists about 470,000 distinct CDR3 sequences, 43% occurring once. The specimen was PBMCs, collected before TCRalphabeta/CD19-depleted stem cell transplant. These receptors came from a girl aged 2 to 9 with aplastic anemia, due to receive a stem cell transplant.

V usage is TRBV6-2 or TRBV6-3 and J usage is TRBJ2-7; D unresolved. The germline CDR1 and CDR2 sequences are MNHEY and SVGEGT. This CDR3 has 13 residues. The germline V and J ends were trimmed by 0 bases and 3 bases, with 6 bases remaining between them. Here the CDR3 DNA reads TGTGCCAGCAGTTACTCGACCTACTACGAGCAGTACTTC. Translation: CASSYSTYYEQYF.

This clonotype was seen repeatedly, ten times or more. V usage is TRBV20-1 and J usage is TRBJ2-7; the match to TRBD2 covers 9 bases. Germline lookup yields CDR1 DFQATT and CDR2 SNEGSKA (reference sequence). The CDR3 runs 14 residues. V shed 1 base, J shed 2 bases, and the junction held 3 bases outside the gene matches. The CDR3: CSARVPSGTYEQYF. CDR3 sequence (DNA): TGCAGTGCTAGAGTCCCTAGCGGGACCTACGAGCAGTACTTC.

The chain uses TRBV6-2 or TRBV6-3 and TRBJ2-3; D is ambiguous. Trimming shortened V by 6 bases and J by 0 bases, and 10 bases separated the two germline ends. CDR3 size: 14 residues. The germline gives CDR1 MNHEY, CDR2 SVGEGT. In DNA form, the CDR3 reads TGTGCCAGCAGGACACTTCCTAGCACAGATACGCAGTATTTT. Amino acids: CASRTLPSTDTQYF.

CDR3 nucleotide sequence: TGCAGCGCGGGGAGCGCAGAAAGCACAGATACGCAGTATTTT. Translation gives CSAGSAESTDTQYF. This chain connects TRBV29-1 to TRBJ2-3, with D maybe TRBD2 (5 bases). The CDR3 covers 14 residues. The V end was cut by 7 bases, the J end by 0 bases, with 14 bases between. The germline CDR1 and CDR2 sequences are SQVTM and ANQGSEA.

This clonotype was detected ten times or more. CDR3 in DNA: TGTGCCAGCAGCGAGGACAGTTGGTTCGAGACCCAGTACTTC. Protein product: CASSEDSWFETQYF. The chain combines TRBV7-8 with TRBJ2-5; TRBD1 might be the D (6 bases). CDR1 is SGHVS and CDR2 is FQNEAQ in the germline V gene. V gave up 5 bases and J gave up 5 bases, with 15 bases separating them. CDR3 length: 14 amino acids.

The chain joins TRBV6-2 or TRBV6-3 to TRBJ2-7; weak D call: TRBD2 (5 bases). Germline assignment: CDR1 MNHEY and CDR2 SVGEGT. The CDR3 sequence is 12 residues long. Trimming shortened V by 4 bases and J by 6 bases, and 10 bases separated the two germline ends. The CDR3 nucleotides read TGTGCCAGCAGTTCTCGAGGGCTCGAGCAGTACTTC. Protein: CASSSRGLEQYF.

Many counts were recorded for this clonotype. This chain connects TRBV12-3 or TRBV12-4 to TRBJ2-2; D is ambiguous. Trimming took 3 bases from V and 0 from J, leaving 14 bases between them. This CDR3 is 17 amino acids long. CDR3 in DNA: TGTGCCAGCAGTTTCCCCTTATGGATCGCGAACACCGGGGAGCTGTTTTTT. Encoded protein: CASSFPLWIANTGELFF.

This clonotype was seen ten or more times. This chain links TRBV6-5 with TRBJ2-7, with a tentative D call TRBD2 (6 bases). The germline V and J ends were trimmed by 4 bases and 2 bases, with 15 bases remaining between them. This CDR3 contains 15 residues. Germline lookup yields CDR1 MNHEY and CDR2 SVGAGI. The CDR3 spells CASSSPSSATYEQYF. The CDR3 bases are TGTGCCAGCAGTTCTCCTTCTAGCGCCACCTACGAGCAGTACTTC.

This sequence joins TRBV28 and TRBJ1-5; D ambiguous. The V and J ends lost 5 bases and 5 bases respectively, with 16 bases between them. The CDR3 is made up of 15 amino acids. In germline, CDR1 is MDHEN, CDR2 SYDVKM. CDR3 protein: CASSPRLLGDQPQHF. As DNA, the CDR3 is TGTGCCAGCAGTCCCCGACTTCTCGGAGATCAGCCCCAGCATTTT.

The rearrangement links TRBV20-1 to TRBJ1-5; TRBD1 matches at 7 bases. The CDR3 length is 14 residues. Germline V gene sequence: CDR1 DFQATT, CDR2 SNEGSKA (reference sequence). CDR3 coding DNA: TGCAGCACATCTCCGGGACAGAGCAATCAGCCCCAGCATTTT. This gives the protein CSTSPGQSNQPQHF.

This clonotype showed up many times. This chain joins TRBV7-6 and TRBJ2-1; 10 bases align to TRBD2. Germline lookup yields CDR1 SGHVS and CDR2 FNYEAQ. This CDR3 contains 16 residues. The V segment lost 0 bases and the J segment 7 bases; nucleotides outside the gene matches: 6. This chain's CDR3 is CASSLAISGRSNEQFF. In nucleotides, the CDR3 is TGTGCCAGCAGCTTAGCCATTAGCGGGAGGAGTAATGAGCAGTTCTTC.

The rearrangement links TRBV7-9 to TRBJ2-3, with 12 bases aligning to TRBD2. This CDR3 is 16 amino acids long. CDR1 is SEHNR and CDR2 is FQNEAQ in the germline V gene (reference sequence). The V gene end was trimmed by 4 bases and the J gene end by 3 bases; junction bases not matched to a gene: 5. The CDR3: CASSYGLAGRTDTQYF. CDR3 sequence (DNA): TGTGCCAGCAGCTATGGACTAGCGGGAAGGACAGATACGCAGTATTTT.

The chain joins TRBV10-3 to TRBJ2-2, with TRBD2 matching over 14 bases. V lost 3 bases and J lost 7; bases outside the gene matches: 7. The CDR3 is 17 residues long. The V gene's germline CDR1 is ENHRY and CDR2 SYGVKD. The CDR3 nucleotides read TGTGCCATCAGTGACATGACTAGCGGGGGGGCTGGCGGGGAGCTGTTTTTT. It is translated as CAISDMTSGGAGGELFF.

The chain uses TRBV7-6 and TRBJ2-2; D perhaps matches TRBD2 (6 bases). Trimming took 6 bases from V and 12 from J, leaving 20 bases between them. CDR1 and CDR2 from the germline V gene are SGHVS and FNYEAQ. The CDR3 is made up of 14 amino acids. CDR3 residues: CASSSGLLTAQLFF. Written as DNA, the CDR3 is TGTGCCAGCAGTTCGGGACTCCTTACCGCGCAGCTGTTTTTT. Filled out from reference TRBV7-6 and TRBJ2-2, the complete variable domain reads GAGVSQSPRYKVTKRGQDVALRCDPISGHVSLYWYRQALGQGPEFLTYFNYEAQQDKSGLPNDRFSAERPEGSISTLTIQRTEQRDSAMYRCASSSGLLTAQLFFGEGSRLTVL.

This clonotype has ten or more counts. In DNA form, the CDR3 reads TGTGCCAGCAGTGCCCAGGGAAGGGCGGACTATGGCTACACCTTC. It yields the protein CASSAQGRADYGYTF. The V call is TRBV6-1, the J call TRBJ1-2, with D perhaps TRBD1 (5 bases). The V gene lost 4 bases and the J gene lost 3 bases, with 15 bases spanning the gap. Germline lookup yields CDR1 MNHNS and CDR2 SASEGT. The CDR3 totals 15 residues.

This clonotype was picked up many times. V gene TRBV11-2 combines with J gene TRBJ2-5; D is unclear. V lost 1 base and J lost 1, with 7 bases in between. Germline V gene lookup returns CDR1 SGHAT and CDR2 FQNNGV. This CDR3 region has 14 residues. The CDR3 loop is CASSLGNVQETQYF. In nucleotides, the CDR3 is TGTGCCAGCAGCTTAGGGAACGTCCAAGAGACCCAGTACTTC.